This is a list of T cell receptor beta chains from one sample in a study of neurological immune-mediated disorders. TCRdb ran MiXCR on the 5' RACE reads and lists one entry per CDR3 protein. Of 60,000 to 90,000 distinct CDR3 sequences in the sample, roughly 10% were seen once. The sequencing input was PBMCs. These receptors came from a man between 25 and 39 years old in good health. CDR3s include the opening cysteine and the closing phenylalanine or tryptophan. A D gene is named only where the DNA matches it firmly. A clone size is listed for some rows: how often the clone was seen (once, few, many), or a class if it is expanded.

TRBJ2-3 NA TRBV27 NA CASSRQELSTDTQYF TGTGCCAGCAGTCGACAGGAGTTGAGCACGGATACGCAGTATTTT
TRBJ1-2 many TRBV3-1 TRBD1 CASRDRTYYGYTF TGTGCCAGCAGGGACAGGACTTACTATGGCTACACCTTC
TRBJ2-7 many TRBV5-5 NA CASSLLGGTYEQYF TGTGCCAGCAGCTTGTTGGGCGGTACCTACGAGCAGTACTTC
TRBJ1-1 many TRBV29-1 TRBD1 CSAGQDHTEAFF TGCAGCGCTGGACAGGACCACACTGAAGCTTTCTTT
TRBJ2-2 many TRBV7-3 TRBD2 CASSPRLAGSNTGELFF TGTGCCAGCAGCCCCAGACTAGCGGGATCGAACACCGGGGAGCTGTTTTTT
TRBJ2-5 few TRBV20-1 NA CSASGGVGAETQYF TGCAGTGCTAGTGGAGGGGTTGGGGCAGAGACCCAGTACTTC
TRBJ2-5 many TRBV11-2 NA CASSQSPTQYF TGTGCCAGCAGCCAGTCTCCGACCCAGTACTTC
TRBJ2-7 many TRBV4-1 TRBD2 CASSPWTSGSYEQYF TGCGCCAGCAGCCCCTGGACTAGCGGGAGCTACGAGCAGTACTTC
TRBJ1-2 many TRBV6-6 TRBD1 CASSKQGARGYTF TGTGCCAGCAGTAAACAGGGGGCCCGTGGCTACACCTTC
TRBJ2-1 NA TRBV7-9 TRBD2 CASSPPGGRSNNEQFF TGTGCCAGCAGCCCCCCGGGCGGGAGGTCAAACAATGAGCAGTTCTTC
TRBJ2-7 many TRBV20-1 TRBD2 CSALSGSAYEQYF TGCAGTGCTCTCAGCGGGAGTGCCTACGAGCAGTACTTC